Below, 29 T cell receptor beta chains from the same sample are listed, as sequenced in a study of CD8 T cells in Susac syndrome. Random hexamers were used to reverse transcribe an amount of about 0.45 to 1 ug RNA. A single record per CDR3 protein comes from TCRdb applying MiXCR to the immunoSEQ multiplex PCR reads. The sample carries 75,000 to 100,000 distinct CDR3 sequences, 85% to 95% recorded once. The source material was CD8+ T cells from PBMCs. All receptors come from a human donor in good health.

The rearrangement uses TRBV5-1 and TRBJ2-1, with TRBD1 matching over 9 bases. The J segment lost 4 bases and the V segment lost 4 bases, leaving 0 bases of the junction unmatched. This CDR3 has 13 amino acids. Germline CDR1 and CDR2: SGHRS and YFSETQ. CDR3 coding DNA: TGCGCCAGCAGCGGGACAGGGTACAATGAGCAGTTCTTC. Translated, it gives CASSGTGYNEQFF.

DNA of the CDR3: TGTGCCAGCAGTTTATCGGGACAGAACGAGCAGTACTTC. This translates into CASSLSGQNEQYF. The chain joins TRBV27 to TRBJ2-7; 7 bases match TRBD1. CDR1 is MNHEY and CDR2 is SMNVEV in the germline V gene (reference sequence). Germline trimming cut 0 bases from V and 5 bases from J; bases unmatched to any gene: 1. The CDR3 totals 13 residues.

The CDR3 protein is CASQVGGGYGYTF. DNA for the CDR3: TGTGCCAGCCAAGTGGGGGGCGGCTATGGCTACACCTTC. The chain has TRBV14 and TRBJ1-2; a possible D gene is TRBD1 (6 bases). The germline CDR1 and CDR2 sequences are SGHDN and FVKESK. V was clipped by 8 bases and J by 4 bases, with 14 bases between them. The CDR3 is 13 residues long. Using reference TRBV14 and TRBJ1-2 for the parts outside the CDR3, the full variable domain is EAGVTQFPSHSVIEKGQTVTLRCDPISGHDNLYWYRRVMGKEIKFLLHFVKESKQDESGMPNNRFLAERTGGTYSTLKVQPAELEDSGVYFCASQVGGGYGYTFGSGTRLTVV.

This chain joins TRBV2 and TRBJ1-2; a weak D match, TRBD1 (6 bases). V lost 0 bases and J 0 bases, leaving 8 bases between the germline ends. CDR1 and CDR2 from the germline V gene are SNHLY and FYNNEI. The CDR3 length is 15 residues. CDR3 DNA: TGTGCCAGCAGTGAAGCAGGGGGAGCTAACTATGGCTACACCTTC. This encodes CASSEAGGANYGYTF.

The genes are TRBV20-1 and TRBJ2-1; 12 bases are a match to TRBD2. After removal of 7 bases from V and 4 bases from J, the junction contained 5 bases not matched to a gene. The CDR3 contains 14 residues. CDR1 and CDR2 from the germline V gene are DFQATT and SNEGSKA (reference sequence). This CDR3 is CSVQLAGGYNEQFF. The CDR3 DNA reads as TGCAGTGTCCAACTAGCGGGAGGATACAATGAGCAGTTCTTC.

This chain uses TRBV3-1 with TRBJ1-1; D ambiguous. CDR3 length equals 12 residues. CDR1 and CDR2 from the germline V gene are LGHDT and YNNKEL (reference sequence). V lost 1 base to trimming and J lost 7 bases, with 7 bases between them. The CDR3 reads CASSQGGLEAFF. In nucleotides, the CDR3 is TGTGCCAGCAGCCAAGGAGGACTTGAAGCTTTCTTT.

This chain uses TRBV7-9 with TRBJ2-1; D may be TRBD2 (5 bases). Germline lookup yields CDR1 SEHNR and CDR2 FQNEAQ (reference sequence). The germline V and J ends were trimmed by 11 bases and 7 bases, with 15 bases remaining between them. The CDR3 runs 12 residues. CDR3 protein: CALSGDGNEQFF. The CDR3 nucleotides read TGTGCCCTCAGCGGAGACGGGAATGAGCAGTTCTTC.

This chain connects TRBV29-1 to TRBJ1-3; no definite D call. V was clipped by 0 bases and J by 0 bases, with 9 bases between them. The germline V gene encodes CDR1 SQVTM and CDR2 ANQGSEA. The CDR3 totals 15 residues. The CDR3 nucleotides are TGCAGCGTTGAAGATAGCCCTAACTCTGGAAACACCATATATTTT. Translating it yields CSVEDSPNSGNTIYF.

This chain joins TRBV20-1 and TRBJ2-7, with 9 bases fitting TRBD2. From germline, CDR1 is DFQATT and CDR2 SNEGSKA (reference sequence). The CDR3 contains 14 residues. V lost 4 bases and J lost 2; bases outside the gene matches: 6. CDR3 bases: TGCAGTGCTAAACTAGCGGGCTCGGCCTACGAGCAGTACGTC. Protein: CSAKLAGSAYEQYV.

The chain has TRBV24-1 and TRBJ2-1; D is ambiguous. This CDR3 is built from 14 residues. In germline, CDR1 is KGHDR, CDR2 SFDVKD. V shed 5 bases and J shed 4 bases, with 11 bases lying between them. Here the CDR3 DNA reads TGTGCCACCAGTGCGGTGGGAACGTACAATGAGCAGTTCTTC. Its translation: CATSAVGTYNEQFF.

The gene calls are TRBV5-8 and TRBJ2-7; 8 positions match TRBD1. This CDR3 contains 14 residues. Germline V gene lookup returns CDR1 SGHTS and CDR2 YDEGEE. The V gene end was trimmed by 6 bases and the J gene end by 3 bases; junction bases not matched to a gene: 8. The CDR3 nucleotides are TGTGCCAGCACCCCGGACAGGGCGATCTACGAGCAGTACGTC. This encodes CASTPDRAIYEQYV.

The genes are TRBV20-1 and TRBJ2-3, with D possibly being TRBD1 (6 bases). The CDR3 is 15 residues long. CDR1 is DFQATT, CDR2 SNEGSKA, per germline (reference sequence). V was pared by 0 bases and J by 5 bases, with 15 bases between. CDR3 in DNA: TGCAGTGCTAGAGATCTGAGAACCAGGGGAGATACGCAGTATTTT. Translated, it gives CSARDLRTRGDTQYF.

The chain recombines TRBV20-1 with TRBJ2-1; 10 bases agree with TRBD2. V lost 5 bases and J lost 1; bases outside the gene matches: 2. The CDR3 spans 14 residues. CDR1 and CDR2 (germline): DFQATT, SNEGSKA (reference sequence). This CDR3 reads CSALAGVSYNEQFF. The CDR3, as DNA: TGCAGTGCTCTAGCGGGAGTGTCCTACAATGAGCAGTTCTTC.

V gene TRBV20-1 combines with J gene TRBJ2-7, with 12 bases lining up with TRBD2. V shed 6 bases and J 2 bases; nucleotides not matched to a gene: 26. The CDR3 covers 21 residues. Per the germline V gene, CDR1 is DFQATT and CDR2 is SNEGSKA (reference sequence). In DNA form, the CDR3 reads TGCAGTGCGATCAGACAGCCCGAACCTAGCGGGAGGGCCTTACTTACCTACGAGCAGTACGTC. Amino acid sequence: CSAIRQPEPSGRALLTYEQYV.

The CDR3 region has the DNA TGTGCCAGCAGAGGGACTAGCGGGAGGAGGGCGCAGTATTTT. Protein: CASRGTSGRRAQYF. This chain links TRBV2 with TRBJ2-3; 15 nucleotides line up with TRBD2. The CDR3 is made up of 14 amino acids. Unmatched junction bases numbered 5, after V lost 6 bases and J lost 10 bases. CDR1 SNHLY and CDR2 FYNNEI come from the germline V gene.

The rearrangement joins TRBV6-6 to TRBJ1-1; D perhaps matches TRBD1 (6 bases). The CDR3 has 14 residues. Trimming pared 2 bases from V and 1 base from J, leaving 8 bases between. From germline, CDR1 is MNHNY and CDR2 SVGAGI (reference sequence). CDR3 amino acids: CASSYRTENTEAFF. DNA for the CDR3: TGTGCCAGCAGTTACCGGACAGAGAACACTGAAGCTTTCTTT.

V and J are TRBV5-1 and TRBJ1-1; TRBD1 matches at 10 bases. Germline assignment: CDR1 SGHRS and CDR2 YFSETQ. The CDR3 totals 15 residues. Germline trimming cut 3 bases from V and 1 base from J; bases unmatched to any gene: 3. The CDR3 sequence: CASSYGQGGNTEAFF. Written as DNA, the CDR3 is TGCGCCAGCAGCTACGGACAGGGGGGGAACACTGAAGCTTTCTTT. The variable domain in full, with the rest retrieved from reference TRBV5-1 and TRBJ1-1, is KAGVTQTPRYLIKTRGQQVTLSCSPISGHRSVSWYQQTPGQGLQFLFEYFSETQRNKGNFPGRFSGRQFSNSRSEMNVSTLELGDSALYLCASSYGQGGNTEAFFGQGTRLTVV.

This chain links TRBV3-1 with TRBJ2-3; D is undetermined. V lost 4 bases and J lost 3, with 8 bases in between. Germline CDR1 is LGHDT and CDR2 is YNNKEL (reference sequence). The CDR3 is 13 residues long. For the CDR3, the DNA is TGTGCCAGCAGCCGAAAAGAGACAGATACGCAGTATTTT. It codes for CASSRKETDTQYF.

The V and J genes are TRBV7-2 and TRBJ1-3; D not resolved. Germline V CDR1 and CDR2: SGHTA, FQGNSA. Trimming took 1 base from V and 0 from J, leaving 4 bases between them. The CDR3 sequence is 14 residues long. CDR3 loop: CASSLDGSGNTIYF. DNA for the CDR3: TGTGCCAGCAGCTTAGACGGCTCTGGAAACACCATATATTTT. The variable domain in full, completed from reference TRBV7-2 and TRBJ1-3, reads GAGVSQSPSNKVTEKGKDVELRCDPISGHTALYWYRQSLGQGLEFLIYFQGNSAPDKSGLPSDRFSAERTGGSVSTLTIQRTQQEDSAVYLCASSLDGSGNTIYFGEGSWLTVV.

The chain combines TRBV7-9 with TRBJ2-1; TRBD2 aligns across 7 bases. Germline CDR1 reads SEHNR; CDR2 reads FQNEAQ (reference sequence). V lost 2 bases to trimming and J lost 8 bases; unmatched junction nucleotides: 9. This CDR3 has 15 amino acids. The CDR3 DNA reads TGTGCCAGCAGCTTACCTGGCGGGAGTACCGATGAGCAGTTCTTC. Residues: CASSLPGGSTDEQFF.

This chain links TRBV27 with TRBJ2-1; 8 bases are a match to TRBD2. CDR1 MNHEY and CDR2 SMNVEV come from the germline V gene (reference sequence). The CDR3 spans 14 residues. The ends lost 5 bases at V and 9 bases at J; junction bases unmatched: 9. The CDR3 DNA sequence: TGTGCCAGCAGTCCAAGCGGGAGAATGAGTGAGCAGTTCTTC. Amino acid sequence: CASSPSGRMSEQFF.

In this sample, this clonotype turned up once. The gene calls are TRBV6-2 or TRBV6-3 and TRBJ1-2; 7 positions agree with TRBD1. The V gene's germline CDR1 is MNHEY and CDR2 SVGEGT. There are 15 residues in the CDR3. The V and J ends lost 3 bases and 2 bases, in that order; junction bases with no gene match: 6. The CDR3 region is CASSYRQGTNYGYTF. The CDR3 DNA is TGTGCCAGCAGTTATCGACAGGGAACGAACTATGGCTACACCTTC.

This clonotype was found once. This chain uses TRBV2 with TRBJ2-7, with TRBD1 identical over 9 bases. With V trimmed by 11 bases and J by 2 bases, 4 bases remained unmatched. Germline V gene data show CDR1 as SNHLY and CDR2 as FYNNEI. The CDR3 covers 12 residues. The CDR3 nucleotides read TGTGCCGGGGACAGGGATCCCTACGAGCAGTACTTC. Residues: CAGDRDPYEQYF.

Here the CDR3 reads CASSGLTGVDEQYF. The DNA of the CDR3 is TGTGCCAGCAGCGGTCTAACAGGGGTAGACGAGCAGTACTTC. The V and J genes are TRBV7-6 and TRBJ2-7; 7 bases fit TRBD1. The germline V gene encodes CDR1 SGHVS and CDR2 FNYEAQ. With V trimmed by 5 bases and J by 5 bases, 9 bases remained unmatched. The CDR3 is made up of 14 amino acids.

The chain uses TRBV5-4 and TRBJ2-1; possible D gene TRBD1, 5 bases. Trimming took off 0 bases at V and 10 bases at J, with 14 bases between the two ends. Germline assignment: CDR1 SGHNT and CDR2 YYREEE (reference sequence). The CDR3 has 14 residues. Here the CDR3 DNA reads TGTGCCAGCAGCTTGGTTTCAGGGTATGACGAGCAGTTCTTC. Protein sequence: CASSLVSGYDEQFF.

The chain joins TRBV4-1 to TRBJ2-3, with 13 bases matching TRBD2. The germline CDR1 and CDR2 sequences are MGHRA and YSYEKL. The CDR3 spans 17 residues. The V gene end was trimmed by 4 bases and the J gene end by 4 bases; junction bases not matched to a gene: 8. CDR3 in amino acids: CASSRPGTSGDADTQYF. For the CDR3, the DNA is TGCGCCAGCAGCCGCCCCGGGACTAGCGGGGACGCAGATACGCAGTATTTT.

The rearrangement links TRBV20-1 to TRBJ2-5; D might be TRBD1 (5 bases). Germline lookup yields CDR1 DFQATT and CDR2 SNEGSKA (reference sequence). CDR3 length equals 12 residues. The CDR3 here is CGFTGDKETQYF. CDR3 DNA sequence: TGCGGATTCACAGGAGATAAAGAGACCCAGTACTTC.

The chain uses TRBV28 and TRBJ2-7; D call uncertain. Per germline, CDR1 MDHEN and CDR2 SYDVKM. Trimming removed 3 bases at V and 2 bases at J, with 17 bases between. There are 16 residues in the CDR3. CDR3 in DNA: TGTGCCAGCAGTTTCCCCAGGACGAGAGACACCTACGAGCAGTACGTC. This codes for CASSFPRTRDTYEQYV.

This rearrangement joins TRBV20-1 to TRBJ2-1, with TRBD1 matching 10 bases. Germline V lookup: CDR1 DFQATT, CDR2 SNEGSKA (reference sequence). J lost 8 bases, V lost 6 bases, and 13 bases had no gene match. The CDR3 is 15 amino acids. The CDR3 protein is CSAPPGTGAVDEQFF. The CDR3 DNA is TGCAGTGCACCACCCGGGACAGGGGCCGTCGATGAGCAGTTCTTC.